The TCR beta chain under discussion was sequenced for a study of blood T cell repertoires in COVID-19. As for the study in general: From T cells, B-cell-depleted T cells, or PBMCs came the material, which was cDNA or gDNA.

Seattle patients were enrolled during active infection and followed longitudinally. Germline CDR1 reads SGHVS; CDR2 reads FQNEAQ. V gave up 1 base and J gave up 4 bases, with 11 bases separating them. CDR3 length: 15 residues. Authors' methods: Nucleated cell counts were estimated from reference gene primer amplification. Assay: immunoSEQ multiplex PCR; the TCRdb copy retains only in-frame clones and omits some. V, J and clone size are taken as reported in that table, and D and trimming were inferred from the DNA itself. In the table there are 310,000 or so clones, 90% to 95% of which are singletons. The sequence was collected from a woman between 25 and 40 years old with COVID-19, enrolled during active disease. The source material was peripheral blood. V gene TRBV7-8 combines with J gene TRBJ1-3; D may be TRBD1 (6 bases). CDR3 nucleotides: TGTGCCAGCAGCTTAGAACAGGGTTGGGGAAACACCATATATTTT. Its protein product is CASSLEQGWGNTIYF.